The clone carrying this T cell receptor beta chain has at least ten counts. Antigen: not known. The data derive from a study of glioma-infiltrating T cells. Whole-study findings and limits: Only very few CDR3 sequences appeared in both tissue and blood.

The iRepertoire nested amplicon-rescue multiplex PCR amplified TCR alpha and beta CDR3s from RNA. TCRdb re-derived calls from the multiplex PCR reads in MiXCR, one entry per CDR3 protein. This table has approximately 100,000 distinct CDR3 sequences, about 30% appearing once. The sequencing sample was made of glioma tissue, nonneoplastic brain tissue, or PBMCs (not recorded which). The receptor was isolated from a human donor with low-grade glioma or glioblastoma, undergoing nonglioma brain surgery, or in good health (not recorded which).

CDR3 protein: CASSLTASNNEKLFF. In DNA form, the CDR3 reads TGTGCCAGCAGCTTAACGGCCAGTAACAATGAAAAACTGTTTTTT. The chain links TRBV7-2 to TRBJ1-4; no firm D call. The CDR3 loop spans 15 amino acids. Trimming shortened V by 2 bases and J by 5 bases, and 12 bases separated the two germline ends. The germline gives CDR1 SGHTA, CDR2 FQGNSA.